This TCR beta chain was recorded in a study of early T cells in non-severe SARS-CoV-2 infection. V lost 8 bases to trimming and J lost 9 bases, with 11 bases between them. There are 11 residues in the CDR3. Individual cDNA molecules each received unique molecular identifiers attached to them. Each CDR3 protein gets one entry after TCRdb re-called the 5' RACE reads with MiXCR. The sample contains some 80,000 distinct CDR3 sequences, about 10% of which appear only once. The sequence was obtained from an adult who was a healthcare worker with PCR-confirmed SARS-CoV-2 infection or an uninfected control (not recorded which). The rearrangement links TRBV12-3 or TRBV12-4 to TRBJ2-1, with D possibly matching TRBD2 (5 bases). Material: whole blood, obtained at baseline. CDR3 sequence reads: CASSPGVEQFF. The DNA for the CDR3 is TGTGCCAGCTCTCCCGGGGTTGAGCAGTTCTTC.